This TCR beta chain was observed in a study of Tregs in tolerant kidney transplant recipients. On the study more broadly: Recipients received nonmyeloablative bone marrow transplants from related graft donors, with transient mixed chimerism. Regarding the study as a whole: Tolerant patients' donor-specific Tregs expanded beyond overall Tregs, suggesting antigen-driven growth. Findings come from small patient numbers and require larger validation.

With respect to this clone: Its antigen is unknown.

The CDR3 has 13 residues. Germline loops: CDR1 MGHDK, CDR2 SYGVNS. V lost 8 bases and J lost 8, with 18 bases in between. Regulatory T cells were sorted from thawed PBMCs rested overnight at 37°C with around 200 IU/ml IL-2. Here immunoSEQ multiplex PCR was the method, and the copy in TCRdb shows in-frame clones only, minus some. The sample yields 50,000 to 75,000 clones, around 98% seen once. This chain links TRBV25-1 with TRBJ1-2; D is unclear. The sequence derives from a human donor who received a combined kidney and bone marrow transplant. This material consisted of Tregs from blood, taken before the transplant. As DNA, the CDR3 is TGTGCCAGCTGGGAGAGGCTGGGGAAGGGCTACACCTTC. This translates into CASWERLGKGYTF.